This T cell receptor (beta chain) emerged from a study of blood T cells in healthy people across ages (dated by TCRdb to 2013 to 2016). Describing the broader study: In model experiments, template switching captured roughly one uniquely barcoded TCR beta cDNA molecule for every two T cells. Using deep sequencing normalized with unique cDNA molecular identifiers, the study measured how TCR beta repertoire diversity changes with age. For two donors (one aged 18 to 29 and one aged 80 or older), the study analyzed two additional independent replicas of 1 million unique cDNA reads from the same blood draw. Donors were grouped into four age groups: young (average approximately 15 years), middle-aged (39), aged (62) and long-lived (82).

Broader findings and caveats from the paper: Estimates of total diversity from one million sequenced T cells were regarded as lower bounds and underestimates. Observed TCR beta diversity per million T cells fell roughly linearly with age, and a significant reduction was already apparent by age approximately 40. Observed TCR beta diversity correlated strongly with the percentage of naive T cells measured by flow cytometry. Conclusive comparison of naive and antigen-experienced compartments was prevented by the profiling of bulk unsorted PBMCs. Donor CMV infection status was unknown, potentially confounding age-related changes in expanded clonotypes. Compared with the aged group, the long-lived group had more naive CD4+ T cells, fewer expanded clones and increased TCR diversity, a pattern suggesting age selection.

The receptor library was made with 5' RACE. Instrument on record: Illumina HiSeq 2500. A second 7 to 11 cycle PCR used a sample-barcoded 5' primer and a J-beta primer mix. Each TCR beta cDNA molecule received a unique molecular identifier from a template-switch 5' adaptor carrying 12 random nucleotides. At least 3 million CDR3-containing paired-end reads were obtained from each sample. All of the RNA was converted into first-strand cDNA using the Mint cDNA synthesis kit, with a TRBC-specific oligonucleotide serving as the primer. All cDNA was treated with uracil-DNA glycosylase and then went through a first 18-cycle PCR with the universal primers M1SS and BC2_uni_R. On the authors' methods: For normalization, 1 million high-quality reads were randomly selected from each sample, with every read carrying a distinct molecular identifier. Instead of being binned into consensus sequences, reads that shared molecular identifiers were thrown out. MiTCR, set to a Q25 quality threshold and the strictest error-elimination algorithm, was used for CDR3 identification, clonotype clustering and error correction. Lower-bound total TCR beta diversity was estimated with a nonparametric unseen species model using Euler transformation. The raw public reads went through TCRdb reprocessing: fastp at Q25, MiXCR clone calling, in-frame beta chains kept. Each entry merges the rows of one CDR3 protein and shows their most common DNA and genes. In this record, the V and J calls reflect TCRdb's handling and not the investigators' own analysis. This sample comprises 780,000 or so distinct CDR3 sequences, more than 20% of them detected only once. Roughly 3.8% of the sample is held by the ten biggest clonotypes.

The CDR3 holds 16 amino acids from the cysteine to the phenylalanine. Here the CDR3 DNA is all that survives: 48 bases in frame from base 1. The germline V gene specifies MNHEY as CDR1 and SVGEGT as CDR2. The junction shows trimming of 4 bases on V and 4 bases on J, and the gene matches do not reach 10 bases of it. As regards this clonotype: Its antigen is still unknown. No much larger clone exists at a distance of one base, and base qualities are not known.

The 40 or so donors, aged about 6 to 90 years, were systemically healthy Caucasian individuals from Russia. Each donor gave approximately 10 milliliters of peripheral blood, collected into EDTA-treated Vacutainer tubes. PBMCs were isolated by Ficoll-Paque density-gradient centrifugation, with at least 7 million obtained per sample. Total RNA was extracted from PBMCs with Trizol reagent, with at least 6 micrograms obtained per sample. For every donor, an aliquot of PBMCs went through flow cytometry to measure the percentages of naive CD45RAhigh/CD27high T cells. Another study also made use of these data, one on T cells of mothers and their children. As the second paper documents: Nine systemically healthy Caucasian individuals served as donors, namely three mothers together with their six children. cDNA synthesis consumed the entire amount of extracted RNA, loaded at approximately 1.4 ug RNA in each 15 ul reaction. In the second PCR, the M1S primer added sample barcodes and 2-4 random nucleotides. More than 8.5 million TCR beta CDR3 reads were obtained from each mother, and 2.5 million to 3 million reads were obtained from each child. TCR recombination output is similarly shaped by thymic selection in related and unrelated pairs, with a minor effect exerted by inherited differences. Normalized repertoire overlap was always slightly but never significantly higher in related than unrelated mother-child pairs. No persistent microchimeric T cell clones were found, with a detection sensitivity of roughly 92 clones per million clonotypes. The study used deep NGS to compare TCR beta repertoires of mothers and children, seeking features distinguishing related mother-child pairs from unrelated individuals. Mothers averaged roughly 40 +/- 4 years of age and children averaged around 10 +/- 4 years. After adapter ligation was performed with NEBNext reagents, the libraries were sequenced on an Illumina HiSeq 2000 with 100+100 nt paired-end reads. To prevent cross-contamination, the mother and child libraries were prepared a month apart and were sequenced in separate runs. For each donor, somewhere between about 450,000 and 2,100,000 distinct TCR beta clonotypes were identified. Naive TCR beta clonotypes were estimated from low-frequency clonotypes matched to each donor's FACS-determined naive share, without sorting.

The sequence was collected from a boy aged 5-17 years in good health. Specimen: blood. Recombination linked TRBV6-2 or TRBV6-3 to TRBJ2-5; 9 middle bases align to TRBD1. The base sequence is TGTGCCAGCAGTTTTTCCCGGACAGGGGACGGAGAGACCCAGTACTTC. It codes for CASSFSRTGDGETQYF.